Listed below are T cell receptor beta chains from one sample, sequenced in a study of blood T cell repertoires in COVID-19. Assay used: immunoSEQ multiplex PCR; TCRdb lists only in-frame clones, some missing. The sample lists about 250,000 clones, roughly 83% seen once, with roughly 9.8% in the top ten. Specimen: peripheral blood. The receptors were sampled from a man at least 80 years old with acute or convalescent COVID-19. The CDR3 runs from the conserved cysteine through the conserved F or W. Each record gives: D gene, V gene, J gene, clone size, CDR3 DNA, CDR3 protein. The D gene is left open where the match is weak. The size entry is marked missing in some rows and otherwise reads once, few, many or a size class.

NA	TRBV23-1	TRBJ2-7	once	TGCGCCAGCAGTCAGGGTGGGGCTAGCGTTTCCTACGAGCAGTACTTC	CASSQGGASVSYEQYF
NA	TRBV13	TRBJ1-4	NA	TGTGCCAGCAGCCAAAGAACAGGAGTAGGAGAAAAACTGTTTTTT	CASSQRTGVGEKLFF
NA	TRBV27	TRBJ1-6	NA	TGTGCCAGCAGTTTAGGCGCAGGGCCCAATTCACCCCTCCACTTT	CASSLGAGPNSPLHF
NA	TRBV6-5	TRBJ2-7	NA	TGTGCCAGCAGGATAATGGCGGGTGACGAGCAGTACTTC	CASRIMAGDEQYF
TRBD1	TRBV10-2	TRBJ2-7	NA	TGCGCCAGCAGTGAGTCCGGACAGGGCCTGCACGAGCAGTACTTC	CASSESGQGLHEQYF
NA	TRBV2	TRBJ1-6	NA	TGTGCCAGCAGTGGGACAGCGTCCAATAATTCACCCCTCCACTTT	CASSGTASNNSPLHF
TRBD1	TRBV11-2	TRBJ2-7	NA	TGTGCCAGCAGCCCAAGGACAGGAAGCTCCTACGAGCAGTACTTC	CASSPRTGSSYEQYF
NA	TRBV5-4	TRBJ1-1	NA	TGTGCCAGCAGCTTAGCTGCGGGCCGGATGAACACTGAAGCTTTCTTT	CASSLAAGRMNTEAFF
NA	TRBV5-6	TRBJ1-4	NA	TGTGCCAGCAGCTCCCGGGACACTACAACTAATGAAAAACTGTTTTTT	CASSSRDTTTNEKLFF
TRBD2	TRBV20-1	TRBJ2-5	NA	TGCAGTGCCAGTAGCGGGAGTGTGCAAGAGACCCAGTACTTC	CSASSGSVQETQYF
TRBD2	TRBV5-1	TRBJ2-7	once	TGCGCCAGCAGCTTGTTAAGCGGGAGGGCCAATTTGCGCGAGCAGTACTTC	CASSLLSGRANLREQYF
TRBD1	TRBV18	TRBJ2-7	NA	TGTGCCAGCTCACGGACAGGCACCTACGAGCAGTACTTC	CASSRTGTYEQYF
NA	TRBV5-1	TRBJ2-1	once	TGCGCCAGCAGCGAACCCAGGGGTTCTGACAATGAGCAGTTCTTC	CASSEPRGSDNEQFF
TRBD2	TRBV6-2/TRBV6-3	TRBJ2-4	NA	TGTGCCAGCAGTTCGAGTAGCGGGGGAGCCAAAAACATTCAGTACTTC	CASSSSSGGAKNIQYF
NA	TRBV4-2	TRBJ2-2	NA	TGTGCCAGCAGCCAACTAGCTAGCGACACCGGGGAGCTGTTTTTT	CASSQLASDTGELFF
NA	TRBV6-5	TRBJ1-4	NA	TGTGCCAGCAGGGCGGGACTGCTTAATGAAAAACTGTTTTTT	CASRAGLLNEKLFF
TRBD1	TRBV7-9	TRBJ1-4	NA	TGTGCCAGCAGTTTCGAGACAGGGACTAATGAAAAACTGTTTTTT	CASSFETGTNEKLFF
TRBD1	TRBV28	TRBJ2-7	NA	TGTGCCAGCAGGAACAGGGGGATCCTTAGGGAGCAGTACTTC	CASRNRGILREQYF
NA	TRBV10-3	TRBJ1-5	NA	TGTGCCATCAGTGAGTTAGCGGAAGTGCAGCCCCAGCATTTT	CAISELAEVQPQHF
NA	TRBV18	TRBJ2-7	NA	TGTGCCAGCTCACCATTAGGGGGGGTTAAAGACGAGCAGTACTTC	CASSPLGGVKDEQYF
TRBD1	TRBV6-6	TRBJ1-5	NA	TGTGCCAGCATCGACAGGGGCAATCAGCCCCAGCATTTT	CASIDRGNQPQHF
NA	TRBV2	TRBJ1-6	few	TGTGCCAGCAGGCGGGGCGTGGCGGCCTATAATTCACCCCTCCACTTT	CASRRGVAAYNSPLHF